These 3 T cell receptor beta chains were all obtained from the same sample, sequenced in a study of post-analysis software for immune sequencing data. Their target antigens are unknown. Carried by the TCR beta cDNA libraries were unique molecular identifiers. One entry per CDR3 protein, called by TCRdb with MiXCR from the PCR reads. The profile shows about 260,000 distinct CDR3 sequences, approximately 34% of them singletons. Study-wide points: Comparison of patients with controls showed 4 to 6 TRBV segments more frequent in patients, TRBV5-6, TRBV5-1 and TRBV20-1 among them.

Sequences were obtained from blood. These receptors all come from a girl aged 10 to 17 with multiple sclerosis.

This clonotype was observed at least ten times. The chain uses TRBV6-1 and TRBJ2-6; D is perhaps TRBD1 (5 bases). Germline V lookup: CDR1 MNHNS, CDR2 SASEGT. Trimming removed 0 bases from V and 5 bases from J, with 17 bases in between. The length of the CDR3 is 18 residues. The CDR3 DNA is TGTGCCAGCAGTGAAGCCGGGTGGGCAGGGTCCAGGGCCAACGTCCTGACTTTC. Its translation: CASSEAGWAGSRANVLTF.

This clonotype was seen many times. CDR3 bases: TGTGCCAGCAGCGAGGGGGTCGGACAGGGTGCAAAACTGTTTTTT. Its translation: CASSEGVGQGAKLFF. V usage is TRBV9 and J usage is TRBJ1-4, with 8 bases matching TRBD1. V lost 3 bases to trimming and J lost 10 bases; unmatched junction nucleotides: 11. The CDR3 extends over 15 amino acids. In germline, CDR1 is SGDLS, CDR2 YYNGEE.

This clonotype has a single count. A much larger clone differs from this one at a single base, so this may be a read error. This sequence joins TRBV19 and TRBJ2-6; D ambiguous. This CDR3 contains 13 residues. In germline, CDR1 is LNHDA, CDR2 SQIVND (reference sequence). As DNA, the CDR3 is TGTGCCAGGAGTATATTAGGAACCAACGTCCTGACTTTC. It codes for CARSILGTNVLTF.